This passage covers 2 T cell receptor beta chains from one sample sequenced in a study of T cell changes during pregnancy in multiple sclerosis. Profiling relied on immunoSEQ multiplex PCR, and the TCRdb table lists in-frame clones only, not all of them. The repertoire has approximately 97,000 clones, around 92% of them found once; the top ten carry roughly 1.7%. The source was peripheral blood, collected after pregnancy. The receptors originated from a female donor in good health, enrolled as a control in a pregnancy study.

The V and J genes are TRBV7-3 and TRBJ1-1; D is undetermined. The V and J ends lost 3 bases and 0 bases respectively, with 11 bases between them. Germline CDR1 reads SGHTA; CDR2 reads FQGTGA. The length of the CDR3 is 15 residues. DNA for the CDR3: TGTGCCAGCAGCTTGCTCCGTCGGGTGAACACTGAAGCTTTCTTT. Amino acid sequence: CASSLLRRVNTEAFF.

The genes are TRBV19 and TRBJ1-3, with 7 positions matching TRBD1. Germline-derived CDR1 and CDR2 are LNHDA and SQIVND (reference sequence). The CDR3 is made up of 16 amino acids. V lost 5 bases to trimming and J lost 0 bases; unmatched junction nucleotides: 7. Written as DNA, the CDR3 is TGTGCCAGTAGTCGACAGGGTAGGGGCTCTGGAAACACCATATATTTT. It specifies CASSRQGRGSGNTIYF.